One and the same sample provided the 30 T cell receptor beta chains below, sequenced in a study of blood T cell repertoires in COVID-19. Libraries were prepared by immunoSEQ multiplex PCR; TCRdb keeps only in-frame clonotypes and omits some of them. The table lists 350,000 or so clones, about 88% of them singletons, with around 0.92% in the top ten. The sample consisted of PBMCs or T cells enriched from blood (not recorded which). The receptors were sampled from a woman aged 25 to 39 who had been exposed to COVID-19.

In its sample, this clone was seen once. The J gene is TRBJ2-2, the V gene TRBV29-1; TRBD2 matches at 7 bases. V lost 6 bases and J lost 7; bases outside the gene matches: 14. Germline V gene data show CDR1 as SQVTM and CDR2 as ANQGSEA. This CDR3 is built from 15 residues. The CDR3 DNA reads TGCAGCGTCGTGTCCTCGGGGGGTATCAACGGGGAGCTGTTTTTT. The encoded protein is CSVVSSGGINGELFF.

This chain links TRBV6-6 with TRBJ1-1, with TRBD1 as a possible D gene (5 bases). Trimming shortened V by 4 bases and J by 6 bases, and 12 bases separated the two germline ends. CDR3 length equals 13 residues. The germline gives CDR1 MNHNY, CDR2 SVGAGI (reference sequence). The CDR3 DNA reads as TGTGCCAGCAGTTTTGGGGGGAGAGCTGAAGCTTTCTTT. Amino acid sequence: CASSFGGRAEAFF.

The chain employs TRBV2 and TRBJ1-6; 7 positions match TRBD1. CDR3 length: 17 amino acids. In germline, CDR1 is SNHLY, CDR2 FYNNEI. With V trimmed by 7 bases and J by 0 bases, 9 bases remained unmatched. CDR3 protein: CASIISQGSSYNSPLHF. The CDR3 nucleotides read TGTGCCAGCATTATATCACAGGGGAGCTCCTATAATTCACCCCTCCACTTT.

The V call is TRBV10-2, the J call TRBJ1-2; 9 bases match TRBD1. The CDR3 sequence is 14 residues long. The V gene end was trimmed by 5 bases and the J gene end by 7 bases; junction bases not matched to a gene: 8. From germline, CDR1 is WSHSY and CDR2 SAAADI. CDR3 coding DNA: TGCGCCAGCAGTCCGGACAGGGGAGGGGCTGGCTACACCTTC. Its protein is CASSPDRGGAGYTF.

This chain links TRBV5-1 with TRBJ2-1; TRBD2 matches at 10 bases. V lost 0 bases to trimming and J lost 7 bases; unmatched junction nucleotides: 7. The CDR3 is 16 amino acids. CDR1 is SGHRS, CDR2 YFSETQ, per germline. The DNA of the CDR3 is TGCGCCAGCAGCTTGGGTGCAGCGGGAGGGTGGAATGAGCAGTTCTTC. This translates into CASSLGAAGGWNEQFF.

V and J are TRBV5-1 and TRBJ2-1, with 7 bases that match TRBD2. Germline CDR1 is SGHRS and CDR2 is YFSETQ. The junction had 7 bases not matched to a gene; V was cut back by 3 bases and J by 4 bases. The CDR3 runs 15 residues. The CDR3 region is CASSSVAGAYNEQFF. CDR3 DNA sequence: TGCGCCAGCAGCTCAGTCGCGGGAGCTTACAATGAGCAGTTCTTC.

The gene calls are TRBV12-5 and TRBJ1-2, with 12 bases matching TRBD1. This CDR3 region has 14 residues. V trimming: 5 bases; J trimming: 8 bases; junction bases outside the gene matches: 6. Germline loops: CDR1 LGHNT, CDR2 FRNRAP. CDR3 protein: CASGPGTGGEGYTF. In DNA, the CDR3 is TGTGCTAGTGGTCCCGGGACAGGGGGCGAAGGCTACACCTTC. Filled out from reference TRBV12-5 and TRBJ1-2, the complete variable domain reads DARVTQTPRHKVTEMGQEVTMRCQPILGHNTVFWYRQTMMQGLELLAYFRNRAPLDDSGMPKDRFSAEMPDATLATLKIQPSEPRDSAVYFCASGPGTGGEGYTFGSGTRLTVV.

The chain couples TRBV6-5 to TRBJ1-3, with a weak D call TRBD1 (6 bases). The CDR3 is 15 amino acids. Trimming shortened V by 9 bases and J by 0 bases, and 15 bases separated the two germline ends. From germline, CDR1 is MNHEY and CDR2 SVGAGI. Written as DNA, the CDR3 is TGTGCCAGTCATTACACGACAGGCTCTGGAAACACCATATATTTT. As protein: CASHYTTGSGNTIYF.

The chain couples TRBV2 to TRBJ2-1; 7 bases match TRBD2. The germline V gene has CDR1 SNHLY and CDR2 FYNNEI. V dropped 0 bases and J dropped 2; count of bases not matched to a gene: 4. There are 16 residues in the CDR3. CDR3 residues: CASSEAGLAAYNEQFF. In nucleotides, the CDR3 is TGTGCCAGCAGTGAAGCGGGGCTAGCGGCCTACAATGAGCAGTTCTTC.

This chain uses TRBV28 with TRBJ2-3; 14 bases fit TRBD2. Germline V CDR1 and CDR2: MDHEN, SYDVKM. V trimming: 6 bases; J trimming: 4 bases; junction bases outside the gene matches: 9. CDR3 length: 17 amino acids. This chain's CDR3 is CASRKGLAGARPDTQYF. The CDR3 coding sequence is TGTGCCAGCAGGAAGGGACTAGCGGGAGCTCGGCCAGATACGCAGTATTTT. Variable domain in full (rest from reference TRBV28 and TRBJ2-3): DVKVTQSSRYLVKRTGEKVFLECVQDMDHENMFWYRQDPGLGLRLIYFSYDVKMKEKGDIPEGYSVSREKKERFSLILESASTNQTSMYLCASRKGLAGARPDTQYFGPGTRLTVL.

The V and J genes are TRBV5-4 and TRBJ2-6; possibly TRBD1 for D (5 bases). The CDR3 is 15 residues long. Germline V gives CDR1 SGHNT, CDR2 YYREEE (reference sequence). V was clipped by 4 bases and J by 2 bases, with 10 bases between them. CDR3 DNA: TGTGCCAGCAGCCCTGGGGCGGCTGGGGCCAACGTCCTGACTTTC. This codes for CASSPGAAGANVLTF.

A word on this clone: The sample contains more than one DNA sequence encoding this CDR3. The gene calls are TRBV28 and TRBJ1-1; TRBD1 aligns across 7 bases. This CDR3 is built from 14 residues. The germline CDR1 and CDR2 sequences are MDHEN and SYDVKM. The V gene end was trimmed by 4 bases and the J gene end by 0 bases; junction bases not matched to a gene: 2. The CDR3 reads CASSSGQVNTEAFF. In nucleotides, the CDR3 is TGTGCCAGCAGTTCCGGACAGGTGAACACTGAAGCTTTCTTT.

The chain joins TRBV29-1 to TRBJ2-7; the match to TRBD1 covers 10 bases. Germline trimming cut 7 bases from V and 3 bases from J; bases unmatched to any gene: 6. CDR3 length: 13 residues. Germline-derived CDR1 and CDR2 are SQVTM and ANQGSEA. The CDR3 here is CSAGTGESYEQYF. In DNA, the CDR3 is TGCAGCGCCGGGACAGGGGAGAGCTACGAGCAGTACTTC.

The rearrangement links TRBV18 to TRBJ1-2, with D possibly being TRBD1 (6 bases). The CDR3 loop spans 16 amino acids. Trimming left V 2 bases short and J 0 bases short, with 13 bases between. CDR1 KGHSH and CDR2 LQKENI come from the germline V gene. The CDR3 DNA reads as TGTGCCAGCTCACCAGAACAGGGCTCCGCTAACTATGGCTACACCTTC. Encoded protein: CASSPEQGSANYGYTF.

V gene TRBV2 combines with J gene TRBJ1-2; 11 nucleotides match TRBD1. The V gene's germline CDR1 is SNHLY and CDR2 FYNNEI. V lost 6 bases, J lost 3 bases, and 3 bases stayed unmatched. This CDR3 is built from 14 residues. CDR3 in DNA: TGTGCCAGCAGAGGGACAGGGGGTTACTATGGCTACACCTTC. Amino acid sequence: CASRGTGGYYGYTF.

The count of this clone is one. The chain combines TRBV4-1 with TRBJ1-5, with 7 bases lining up with TRBD1. J gave up 0 bases and V 5 bases, and 10 bases lay outside the gene matches. The CDR3 extends over 17 amino acids. Per the germline V gene, CDR1 is MGHRA and CDR2 is YSYEKL. The CDR3 sequence is CASSTRDRVNSNQPQHF. CDR3 nucleotides: TGCGCCAGCAGCACAAGGGACAGAGTAAATAGCAATCAGCCCCAGCATTTT.

V is TRBV6-1 and J is TRBJ2-1, with D perhaps TRBD2 (6 bases). CDR1 is MNHNS and CDR2 is SASEGT in the germline V gene. This CDR3 is built from 16 residues. Trimming removed 2 bases at V and 0 bases at J, with 11 bases between. In DNA, the CDR3 is TGTGCCAGCAGTGAAACGAGCGGGCTCTCCTACAATGAGCAGTTCTTC. Its translation: CASSETSGLSYNEQFF.

This CDR3 reads CASSLRAGTGLTSSYNEQFF. In DNA form, the CDR3 reads TGTGCCAGCAGCCTCAGAGCGGGGACAGGTCTGACAAGCTCCTACAATGAGCAGTTCTTC. The chain links TRBV9 to TRBJ2-1; a possible D gene is TRBD1 (8 bases). V lost 4 bases to trimming and J lost 0 bases, with 26 bases between them. The V gene's germline CDR1 is SGDLS and CDR2 YYNGEE. CDR3 length: 20 residues.

The chain links TRBV7-3 to TRBJ2-7; TRBD1 aligns across 8 bases. V was pared by 5 bases and J by 4 bases, with 10 bases of the junction left unmatched. The CDR3 is 15 residues long. Germline V gene data show CDR1 as SGHTA and CDR2 as FQGTGA. The CDR3 DNA follows: TGTGCCAGCAGCCTAGACAGGGGCCTCCCTTACGAGCAGTACTTC. This codes for CASSLDRGLPYEQYF.

The genes are TRBV2 and TRBJ1-4; 7 bases agree with TRBD1. V shed 3 bases and J 2 bases; nucleotides not matched to a gene: 3. The length of the CDR3 is 15 residues. Germline V gene sequence: CDR1 SNHLY, CDR2 FYNNEI. In DNA form, the CDR3 reads TGTGCCAGCAGTGACCCGACAGGGACTAATGAAAAACTGTTTTTT. Amino acid sequence: CASSDPTGTNEKLFF.

The V call is TRBV7-9, the J call TRBJ2-1; possible D gene TRBD1, 6 bases. Germline values: CDR1 SEHNR, CDR2 FQNEAQ (reference sequence). Trimming cost V 8 bases and J 2 bases, with 13 bases left between them. This CDR3 region has 14 residues. DNA of the CDR3: TGTGCCAGCCGGGCGACAGGACCCTACAATGAGCAGTTCTTC. Translated: CASRATGPYNEQFF.

This clone was counted a single time. This sequence joins TRBV19 and TRBJ1-2; TRBD1 agrees at 7 bases. This CDR3 spans 13 amino acids. Germline loops: CDR1 LNHDA, CDR2 SQIVND (reference sequence). V lost 5 bases and J lost 8; bases outside the gene matches: 8. The CDR3 reads CASSGSGGIGYTF. The CDR3 region has the DNA TGTGCCAGTAGTGGGTCAGGGGGGATCGGCTACACCTTC.

The chain joins TRBV6-5 to TRBJ2-7, with 10 nucleotides matching TRBD2. Trimming cost V 11 bases and J 4 bases; bases outside gene matches: 5. The CDR3 is made up of 12 amino acids. Germline CDR1 and CDR2: MNHEY and SVGAGI. CDR3 loop: CAVSGRLYEQYF. In DNA, the CDR3 is TGTGCCGTTAGCGGGAGGCTATACGAGCAGTACTTC.

The V and J genes are TRBV24-1 and TRBJ1-5; tentatively, D is TRBD1 (5 bases). The CDR3 is 19 amino acids. Germline V gene data show CDR1 as KGHDR and CDR2 as SFDVKD. Between the trimmed V and J ends, which lost 2 bases and 4 bases, there was a span of 23 bases. The CDR3 reads CATSDSLSSGWEGNQPQHF. The CDR3 DNA follows: TGTGCCACCAGTGATTCTCTATCCTCGGGGTGGGAGGGGAATCAGCCCCAGCATTTT.

V usage is TRBV19 and J usage is TRBJ2-1; maybe TRBD2 (6 bases). Germline V gives CDR1 LNHDA, CDR2 SQIVND (reference sequence). This CDR3 region has 15 residues. V was shortened by 2 bases and J by 0 bases, with 8 bases between the two germline ends. The CDR3 sequence: CASSIRLGSYNEQFF. CDR3 in DNA: TGTGCCAGTAGTATAAGACTAGGCTCCTACAATGAGCAGTTCTTC.

The rearrangement joins TRBV7-9 to TRBJ2-7, with 10 positions matching TRBD2. V gave up 8 bases and J gave up 4 bases; unmatched junction bases: 5. The CDR3 loop spans 13 amino acids. Looked up from germline, CDR1 is SEHNR and CDR2 is FQNEAQ (reference sequence). As DNA, the CDR3 is TGTGCCAGCGGGCTAGCGGGAGTTTACGAGCAGTACTTC. The encoded protein is CASGLAGVYEQYF. Supplemented by reference TRBV7-9 and TRBJ2-7, the full variable domain reads DTGVSQNPRHKITKRGQNVTFRCDPISEHNRLYWYRQTLGQGPEFLTYFQNEAQLEKSRLLSDRFSAERPKGSFSTLEIQRTEQGDSAMYLCASGLAGVYEQYFGPGTRLTVT.

The V call is TRBV2, the J call TRBJ1-4, with D possibly matching TRBD1 (5 bases). The CDR3 is 15 residues long. The germline V gene has CDR1 SNHLY and CDR2 FYNNEI. The V gene lost 1 base and the J gene lost 8 bases, with 14 bases spanning the gap. CDR3 loop: CASSEGLGGWEKLFF. The CDR3, as DNA: TGTGCCAGCAGTGAAGGGTTGGGGGGTTGGGAAAAACTGTTTTTT. The entire variable domain, with the rest obtained from reference TRBV2 and TRBJ1-4, is as follows: EPEVTQTPSHQVTQMGQEVILRCVPISNHLYFYWYRQILGQKVEFLVSFYNNEISEKSEIFDDQFSVERPDGSNFTLKIRSTKLEDSAMYFCASSEGLGGWEKLFFGSGTQLSVL.

The V and J genes are TRBV21-1 and TRBJ1-2; TRBD1 is taken as the D call from the table, unchecked against the DNA. TRBV21-1 is assigned pseudogene status. The CDR3 extends over 15 amino acids. The CDR3 bases are TGTGCCAGCCCGCGAAAGGACAGGGAGAGTTATGGCTACACCTTC. Encoded protein: CASPRKDRESYGYTF.

Notes on this clone: One end of the junction varies from germline; a read error may be responsible. The chain combines TRBV7-7 with TRBJ2-7; TRBD1 matches at 8 bases. From germline, CDR1 is SSHAT and CDR2 FNYEAQ (reference sequence). The CDR3 loop spans 15 amino acids. The CDR3 DNA reads TGTGCTAGCAGCTACGGACAGGGCAGTTTCTACGAGCAGTACTTC. Its protein product is CASSYGQGSFYEQYF. Full variable domain (outside the CDR3, taken from reference TRBV7-7 and TRBJ2-7): GAGVSQSPRYKVTKRGQDVTLRCDPISSHATLYWYQQALGQGPEFLTYFNYEAQPDKSGLPSDRFSAERPEGSISTLTIQRTEQRDSAMYRCASSYGQGSFYEQYFGPGTRLTVT.

CDR3 sequence reads: CASPGQGGGTNEKLFF. CDR3 nucleotide sequence: TGTGCCTCCCCGGGACAGGGAGGTGGGACTAATGAAAAACTGTTTTTT. The gene calls are TRBV30 and TRBJ1-4, with 9 bases that match TRBD1. The CDR3 runs to 16 residues. V shed 7 bases, J shed 2 bases, and the junction held 11 bases outside the gene matches. Germline V gives CDR1 GTSNPN, CDR2 SVGIG (reference sequence).